This TCR beta chain derives from a study of blood T cell repertoires in COVID-19 (dated by TCRdb to about 2020). Regarding the study in general: Samples from collaborators originated in the United States, Italy and Spain and spanned both the acute and convalescent phases of COVID-19. The prospective study material was composed of cDNA or gDNA derived from T cells, B-cell-depleted T cells, or PBMCs. Deeply sampled blood TCRbeta repertoires from subjects exposed to, actively infected with, or recovered from COVID-19 were included in the dataset. A freely available public database, intended as a resource for researchers studying the immune response to SARS-CoV-2, is where the repertoires were released. Samples came from the ongoing ImmuneRACE study (first 160 participants) plus 1,254 subjects from 6 global collaborators. The sample metadata nearly always contained a de-identified subject ID, COVID-19 status, age in years and sex. Where available, HLA class I and class II types were taken from metadata supplied by the sample provider and were not determined by assay-based typing. Study-wide findings and limitations: The quantity of clinical and demographic metadata differed by source and by participant and was supplied without curation.

TCRbeta CDR3 regions were amplified from genomic DNA using the immunoSEQ Assay, a bias-controlled multiplex PCR. As for the authors' bioinformatics: The number of nucleated cells in each sample was estimated by amplification of reference gene primers within the assay. Sequence reads were collapsed and filtered to measure the absolute abundance of every unique TCRbeta CDR3 rearrangement. For each sample, productive Simpson clonality was calculated as the square root of Simpson's diversity index over productive rearrangements. TCRdb's version of the immuneACCESS table is confined to in-frame rearrangements and falls short of the full clone set. An unresolved V gene accounts for under half of the shortfall where checked; the remainder is of unknown origin. V and J calls plus clone size are reproduced from that table; the DNA served to infer D and trimming. The sample table shows about 330,000 clones, and roughly 90% are seen once. Of the sample, about 18% falls within the top ten clones.

Regarding this clone: The target of this receptor is not known. One base away there is no much larger clone; base qualities are not given.

Participants in the prospective study were aged about 18 to 100 years, lived in 24 United States geographic areas, and enrolled through a virtual design. In the prospective study, participants were assigned to cohorts based on the clinical history participants reported in a screening survey and a study questionnaire. Recovered participants in ImmuneRACE Cohort 3 were defined by two consecutive negative NP/OP PCR tests, clearance by a healthcare professional, or resolution of symptoms. In the prospective study, mobile phlebotomists collected whole blood, serum and a nasopharyngeal or oropharyngeal swab from each participant. Participants in the prospective study had the option to provide additional blood draws and questionnaires over a roughly two-month period. Before DNA extraction, blood samples from the prospective study were shipped at room temperature or frozen. The receptor comes from a young woman who had recovered from COVID-19. Material for sequencing was PBMCs or T cells enriched from blood (not recorded which).

The CDR3 region: CASSQDRGLTLHF. The nucleotide sequence is TGTGCCAGCAGCCAAGATCGAGGGCTCACCCTCCACTTT. The rearranged chain carries TRBV14 and TRBJ1-6; the D gene is not confidently resolved. The cysteine opens and the phenylalanine closes a CDR3 of 13 amino acids. CDR3 DNA is the only sequence kept; it has 39 bases, read in frame from the first base. Trimming costs V 0 bases and J 14 bases, and their ends lie 11 bases apart. The germline V gene sets CDR1 to SGHDN and CDR2 to FVKESK.